Only a few counts were recorded for the clone carrying this T cell receptor (beta chain). The antigen remains undetermined. These data belong to a study of identical twins. Addition of a universal primer site occurred through template switching, and cDNA carried unique molecular identifiers. One entry per CDR3 protein results from TCRdb running MiXCR on the 5' RACE reads. The table includes more than 650,000 distinct CDR3 sequences, 5.5% to 6.5% detected once. Study conclusions and caveats: Twin-shared out-of-frame alpha sequences showed excess low generation probability.

Germline loops: CDR1 KGHDR, CDR2 SFDVKD. This CDR3 comprises 15 residues. Trimming took 1 base from V and 2 from J, leaving 10 bases between them. The sequence derives from a man younger than 35 in good health. The sample comprised naive T cells sorted from blood. This chain links TRBV24-1 with TRBJ2-5, with D possibly matching TRBD2 (5 bases). CDR3 DNA: TGTGCCACCAGTGATTTCAGCCGGGATCAAGAGACCCAGTACTTC. Protein sequence: CATSDFSRDQETQYF.